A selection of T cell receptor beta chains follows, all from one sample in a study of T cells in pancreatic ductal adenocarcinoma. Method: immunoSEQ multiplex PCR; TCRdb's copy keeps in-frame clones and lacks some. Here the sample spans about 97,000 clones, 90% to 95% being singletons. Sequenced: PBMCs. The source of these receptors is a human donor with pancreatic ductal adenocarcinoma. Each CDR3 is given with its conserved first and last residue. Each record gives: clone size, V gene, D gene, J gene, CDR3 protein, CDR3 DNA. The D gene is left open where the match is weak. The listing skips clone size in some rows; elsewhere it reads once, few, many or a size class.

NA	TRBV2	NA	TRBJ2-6	CASSEVGGPSGANVLTF	TGTGCCAGCAGTGAAGTAGGGGGACCCTCTGGGGCCAACGTCCTGACTTTC
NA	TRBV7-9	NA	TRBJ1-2	CASTPGVAGYTF	TGTGCCAGCACCCCCGGGGTTGCGGGCTACACCTTC
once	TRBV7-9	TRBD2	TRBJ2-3	CASSARLTSGRSDTQYF	TGTGCCAGCAGCGCACGTCTGACTAGCGGGAGGTCAGATACGCAGTATTTT
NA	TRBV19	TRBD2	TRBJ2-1	CASEALAGVGEQFF	TGTGCCAGCGAGGCTTTGGCGGGAGTAGGAGAGCAGTTCTTC
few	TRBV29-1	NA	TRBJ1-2	CSAERFDGYTF	TGCAGCGCGGAGCGGTTCGATGGCTACACCTTC
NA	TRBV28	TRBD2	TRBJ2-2	CASRKTLAGPTGELFF	TGTGCCAGCAGAAAGACGCTAGCGGGACCCACCGGGGAGCTGTTTTTT
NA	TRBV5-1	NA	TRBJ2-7	CASSLTGSSYEQYF	TGCGCCAGCAGCTTAACCGGGAGCTCCTACGAGCAGTACTTC
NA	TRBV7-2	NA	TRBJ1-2	CASSLETGYNYGYTF	TGTGCCAGCAGCTTAGAAACGGGGTATAACTATGGCTACACCTTC
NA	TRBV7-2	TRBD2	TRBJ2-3	CASSSMTSGRSADTQYF	TGTGCCAGCAGCTCGATGACTAGCGGGAGATCCGCAGATACGCAGTATTTT
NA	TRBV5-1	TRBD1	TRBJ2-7	CASSEGATTYEQYF	TGCGCCAGCAGTGAGGGGGCCACAACTTACGAGCAGTACTTC
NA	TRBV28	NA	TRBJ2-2	CASSFQNTGELFF	TGTGCCAGCAGTTTCCAAAACACCGGGGAGCTGTTTTTT
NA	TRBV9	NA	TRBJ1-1	CASSVGPSRTEAFF	TGTGCCAGCAGCGTAGGACCCTCCAGGACTGAAGCTTTCTTT
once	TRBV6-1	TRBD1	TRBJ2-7	CASSRGETGVEQYF	TGTGCCAGCAGCCGCGGTGAGACAGGGGTCGAGCAGTACTTC
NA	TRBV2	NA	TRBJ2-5	CASSDQFMAQYF	TGTGCCAGCAGTGACCAGTTTATGGCCCAGTACTTC
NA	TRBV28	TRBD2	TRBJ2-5	CASGLLGGETQYF	TGTGCCAGCGGGCTGCTGGGGGGGGAGACCCAGTACTTC
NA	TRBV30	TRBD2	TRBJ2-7	CAWSTAGWDEQYF	TGTGCCTGGAGTACAGCGGGGTGGGACGAGCAGTACTTC
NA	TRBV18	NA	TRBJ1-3	CASSPRSSGGNTIYF	TGTGCCAGCTCACCGAGATCCTCCGGTGGAAACACCATATATTTT
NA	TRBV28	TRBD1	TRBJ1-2	CASSFNRGLILYGYTF	TGTGCCAGCAGTTTTAACAGGGGTCTCATACTCTATGGCTACACCTTC
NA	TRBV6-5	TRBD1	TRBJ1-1	CASRTQGRNTEAFF	TGTGCCAGCAGAACACAGGGGAGGAACACTGAAGCTTTCTTT
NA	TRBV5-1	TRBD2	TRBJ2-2	CASSPGGRAGELFF	TGCGCCAGCAGCCCGGGAGGGCGGGCCGGGGAGCTGTTTTTT
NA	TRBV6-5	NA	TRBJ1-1	CATKQANTEAFF	TGTGCCACAAAACAGGCGAACACTGAAGCTTTCTTT
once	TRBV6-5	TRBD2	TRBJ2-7	CASSSSGFSYEQYF	TGTGCCAGCAGTTCTAGCGGGTTCTCCTACGAGCAGTACTTC
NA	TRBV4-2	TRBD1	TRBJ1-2	CASSQARLTGIGNYGYTF	TGTGCCAGCAGCCAAGCCCGCCTGACAGGGATCGGTAACTATGGCTACACCTTC
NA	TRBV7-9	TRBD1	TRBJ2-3	CASSPPQGAGVTQYF	TGTGCCAGCAGCCCTCCACAGGGGGCTGGTGTTACGCAGTATTTT
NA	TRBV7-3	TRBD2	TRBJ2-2	CASSPPWTGLAGIGDTGELFF	TGTGCCAGCAGCCCCCCCTGGACGGGACTAGCGGGAATTGGCGACACCGGGGAGCTGTTTTTT
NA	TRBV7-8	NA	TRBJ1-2	CASSLVTARSGYTF	TGTGCCAGCAGCTTAGTGACAGCCCGATCGGGCTACACCTTC
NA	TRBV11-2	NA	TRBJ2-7	CASSKSGASGYEQYF	TGTGCCAGCAGCAAAAGTGGGGCCTCAGGCTACGAGCAGTACTTC
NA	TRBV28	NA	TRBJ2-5	CASEGVLTMGETQYF	TGTGCCAGCGAGGGCGTCTTAACGATGGGGGAGACCCAGTACTTC
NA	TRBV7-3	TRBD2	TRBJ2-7	CASSLGLAGDYEQYF	TGTGCCAGCAGCTTAGGACTAGCGGGGGACTACGAGCAGTACTTC
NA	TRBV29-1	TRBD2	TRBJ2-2	CSGGGLAGTDTGELFF	TGCAGCGGCGGGGGACTAGCGGGAACGGACACCGGGGAGCTGTTTTTT
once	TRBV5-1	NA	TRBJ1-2	CASSQGNYGYTF	TGCGCCAGCAGCCAGGGTAACTATGGCTACACCTTC
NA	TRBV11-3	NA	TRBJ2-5	CASSYDATGTQYF	TGTGCCAGCAGCTACGACGCAACGGGGACCCAGTACTTC
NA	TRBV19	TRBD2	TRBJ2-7	CASRATGLTGSYSGRTLSYEQYF	TGTGCCAGTAGAGCAACAGGACTCACAGGGAGCTATAGCGGGAGGACGCTCTCCTACGAGCAGTACTTC
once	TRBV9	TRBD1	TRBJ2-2	CASSVGQGDTGELFF	TGTGCCAGCAGCGTAGGACAGGGGGACACCGGGGAGCTGTTTTTT
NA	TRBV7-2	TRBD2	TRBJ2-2	CASSLNSGRVGGELFF	TGTGCCAGCAGCTTAAATAGCGGGAGGGTCGGCGGGGAGCTGTTTTTT
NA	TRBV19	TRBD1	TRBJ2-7	CASSLQGVSYEQYF	TGTGCCAGTAGCCTACAGGGGGTTTCCTACGAGCAGTACTTC
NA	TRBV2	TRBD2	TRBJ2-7	CASSGRLAGVGEQYF	TGTGCCAGCAGTGGGAGACTAGCGGGAGTGGGGGAGCAGTACTTC
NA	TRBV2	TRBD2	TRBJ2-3	CASSLGLAGDTQYF	TGTGCCAGCAGTCTCGGACTAGCGGGGGATACGCAGTATTTT
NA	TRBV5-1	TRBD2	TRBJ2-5	CASSLGFGDYQETQYF	TGCGCCAGCAGCTTGGGGTTCGGGGACTATCAAGAGACCCAGTACTTC
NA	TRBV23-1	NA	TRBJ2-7	CASSQPIRQEYF	TGCGCCAGCAGCCAACCGATCAGACAGGAGTACTTC
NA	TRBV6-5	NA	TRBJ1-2	CASSLNQASYGYTF	TGTGCCAGCTCGTTAAACCAGGCTTCCTATGGCTACACCTTC